A few counts support the clone carrying this T cell receptor (beta chain). Its antigen is as yet unknown. Post-sort purity exceeded 95% for all sorted populations. This sample was taken from a study of beta chain features in type 1 diabetes. J gave up 2 bases and V 3 bases, and 11 bases lay outside the gene matches. The CDR3 has 18 residues. Per germline, CDR1 LNHDA and CDR2 SQIVND (reference sequence). TCRB transcripts that were expressed got sequenced, as all of the isolated RNA had been reverse transcribed. Profiling relied on immunoSEQ multiplex PCR, and the TCRdb table lists in-frame clones only, not all of them. The sample has 250,000 or so clones; 11% to 15% are singletons. Whole-study results and caveats: TCRB CDR3s were moderately but significantly shorter in Type 1 diabetes patients in all four CD4+ subsets.

This sequence originates from a man under 40 with type 1 diabetes. This chain joins TRBV19 and TRBJ2-2, with TRBD1 identical over 8 bases. Material: naive CD4+ T cells from blood. DNA for the CDR3: TGTGCCAGTAGTATCCGCCAGCTGGGACAGGCCAACACCGGGGAGCTGTTTTTT. This gives the protein CASSIRQLGQANTGELFF.